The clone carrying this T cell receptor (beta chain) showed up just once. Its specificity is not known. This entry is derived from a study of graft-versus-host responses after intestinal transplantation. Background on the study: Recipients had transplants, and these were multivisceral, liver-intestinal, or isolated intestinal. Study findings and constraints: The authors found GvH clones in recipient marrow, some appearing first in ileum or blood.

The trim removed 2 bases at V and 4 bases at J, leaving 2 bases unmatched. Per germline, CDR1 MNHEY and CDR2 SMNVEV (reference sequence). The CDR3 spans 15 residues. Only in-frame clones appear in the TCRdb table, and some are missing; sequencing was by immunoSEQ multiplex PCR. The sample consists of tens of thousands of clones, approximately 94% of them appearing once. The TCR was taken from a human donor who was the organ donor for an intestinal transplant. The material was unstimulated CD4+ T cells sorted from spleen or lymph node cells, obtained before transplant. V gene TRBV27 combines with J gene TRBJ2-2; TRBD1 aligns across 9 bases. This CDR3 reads CASSLGTGPTGELFF. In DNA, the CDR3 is TGTGCCAGCAGTTTAGGGACAGGGCCCACCGGGGAGCTGTTTTTT.